This TCR beta chain was observed in a study of OX40 agonist ivuxolimab in advanced cancers. About the study as a whole: Ivuxolimab was a fully human IgG2 agonistic monoclonal antibody targeting the costimulatory receptor OX40 (CD134). The paper covers the monotherapy dose-escalation part of the phase I ivuxolimab trial, which included N ≈ 52 patients. Three dose-escalation patients achieved partial responses, one with hepatocellular carcinoma and two with cutaneous melanoma. Intravenous ivuxolimab was administered to patients every 2 weeks at six dose levels: 0.01, 0.1, 0.3, 1.5, 3 and 10 mg/kg. Peripheral TCRbeta sequencing was intended to test whether TCR sequence diversity was altered and clonal T-cell expansion was caused by ivuxolimab. In the dose-escalation cohort, around four fifths of patients were male, and the mean age was roughly 56 years with a range of about 20 to 90. Among the roughly 50 dose-escalation patients, approximately 20 had hepatocellular carcinoma, around 15 melanoma, 9 renal cell carcinoma and 9 head and neck cancer. Patients were allowed to have had prior anti-PD-1, anti-PD-L1 or anti-CTLA-4 therapy, and approximately 40% of the dose-escalation patients had been treated with checkpoint inhibitors. Results and caveats for the whole study, not just this receptor: Low levels of normalized T-cell clonal expansion were also seen in some patients who did not respond. The antigen specificity of the peripheral T cells that underwent clonal expansion was not determined. At doses from 0.1 to 3.0 mg/kg, clonal expansion was seen in both CD4+ and CD8+ blood T cells between baseline and week 6. Partial responders in the 0.1-3.0 mg/kg groups had among the lowest normalized peripheral clonal expansion, especially among CD8+ T cells. On average, CD8+ T cells showed more expanded clones than CD4+ T cells after ivuxolimab.

Patients with autoimmune disease history or receiving systemic immunosuppression were excluded from the trial. In every dose cohort, peripheral blood was drawn for TCR sequencing at baseline, cycle 4 day 1, and cycle 7 day 1. Samples were obtained from an open-label, multicenter, first-in-human phase I dose-escalation trial of ivuxolimab. Adults with locally advanced or metastatic melanoma, renal cell carcinoma, hepatocellular carcinoma or head and neck squamous cell carcinoma were enrolled in the trial. CD4+ and CD8+ T cells were sorted separately from peripheral blood before TCR sequencing. CDR1 and CDR2 are read off the germline V gene (reference sequence) as MNHEY and SMNVEV. Taken from cysteine to phenylalanine, the CDR3 has 16 residues. The sequence is cut down to CDR3 DNA, 48 bases in frame from base 1. Trimming takes 4 bases from V and 2 bases from J, and the germline ends sit 18 bases apart.

In regard to this clone: The target of this receptor is not known. Base quality data are lacking; no much larger clone is found one base away.

Genomic DNA was isolated from the sorted cells so that the TCRbeta CDR3 region could be sequenced. The immunoSEQ Assay was used for sequencing of TCRbeta CDR3 regions. TCRdb re-hosts the immuneACCESS table, in-frame sequences only. Its copies lack some clones; in the studies checked, an unresolved V gene accounts for under half of them, and the cause for the rest is not known. The sample contains under 40,000 clones, roughly 87% of them found a single time. In total, the top ten clones hold less than 30% of the sample. The clonotype comes from an adult with an advanced solid tumor such as melanoma, head and neck, liver or kidney cancer. Material: CD4+ or CD8+ T cells sorted from blood, obtained in a trial of the OX40 agonist ivuxolimab. This sequence uses TRBV27 and TRBJ2-7; possibly the D gene is TRBD1, per 5 matching bases. CDR3 region: CASSWASGQIPYEQYF. The DNA is TGTGCCAGCAGTTGGGCCTCAGGACAAATCCCCTACGAGCAGTACTTC.